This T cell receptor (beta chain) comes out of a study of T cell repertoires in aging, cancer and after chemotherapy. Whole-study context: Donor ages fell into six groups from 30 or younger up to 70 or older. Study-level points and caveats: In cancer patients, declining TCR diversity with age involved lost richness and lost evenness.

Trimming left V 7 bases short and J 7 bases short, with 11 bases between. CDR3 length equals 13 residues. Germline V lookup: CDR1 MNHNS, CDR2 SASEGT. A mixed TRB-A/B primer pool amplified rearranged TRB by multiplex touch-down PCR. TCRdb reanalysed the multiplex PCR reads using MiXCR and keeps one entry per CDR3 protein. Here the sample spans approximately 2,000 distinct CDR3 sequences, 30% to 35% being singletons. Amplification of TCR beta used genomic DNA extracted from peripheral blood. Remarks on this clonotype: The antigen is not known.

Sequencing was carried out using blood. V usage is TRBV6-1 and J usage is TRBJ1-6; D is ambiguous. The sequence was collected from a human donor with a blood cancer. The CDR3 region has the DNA TGTGCCAGCAAGGGCCTCTGGAATTCACCCCTCCACTTT. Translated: CASKGLWNSPLHF.